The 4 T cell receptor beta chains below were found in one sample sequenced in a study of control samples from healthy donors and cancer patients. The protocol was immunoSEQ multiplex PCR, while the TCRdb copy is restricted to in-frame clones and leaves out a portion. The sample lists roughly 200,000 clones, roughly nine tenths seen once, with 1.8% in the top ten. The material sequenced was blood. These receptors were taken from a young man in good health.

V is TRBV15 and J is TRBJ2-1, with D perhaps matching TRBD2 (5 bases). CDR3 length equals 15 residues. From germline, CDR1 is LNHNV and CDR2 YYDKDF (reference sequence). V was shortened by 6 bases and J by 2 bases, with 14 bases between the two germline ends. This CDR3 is CATRTGLSAYNEQFF. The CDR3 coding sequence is TGTGCCACCAGGACCGGACTTTCGGCCTACAATGAGCAGTTCTTC.

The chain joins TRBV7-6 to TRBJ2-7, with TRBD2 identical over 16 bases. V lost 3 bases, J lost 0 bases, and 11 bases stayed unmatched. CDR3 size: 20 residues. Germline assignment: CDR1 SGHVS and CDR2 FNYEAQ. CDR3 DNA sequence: TGTGCCAGCAGCTTGCCGTCGGGACTAGCGGGGGGGCCCTACTCCTACGAGCAGTACTTC. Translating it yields CASSLPSGLAGGPYSYEQYF. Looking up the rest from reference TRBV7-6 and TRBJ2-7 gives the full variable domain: GAGVSQSPRYKVTKRGQDVALRCDPISGHVSLYWYRQALGQGPEFLTYFNYEAQQDKSGLPNDRFSAERPEGSISTLTIQRTEQRDSAMYRCASSLPSGLAGGPYSYEQYFGPGTRLTVT.

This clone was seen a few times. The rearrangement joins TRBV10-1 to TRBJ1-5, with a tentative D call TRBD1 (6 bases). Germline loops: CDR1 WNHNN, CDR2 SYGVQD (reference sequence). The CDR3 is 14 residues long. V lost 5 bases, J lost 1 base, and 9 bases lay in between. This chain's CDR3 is CASSKTGSNQPQHF. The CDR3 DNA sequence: TGCGCCAGCAGTAAAACAGGGAGCAATCAGCCCCAGCATTTT.

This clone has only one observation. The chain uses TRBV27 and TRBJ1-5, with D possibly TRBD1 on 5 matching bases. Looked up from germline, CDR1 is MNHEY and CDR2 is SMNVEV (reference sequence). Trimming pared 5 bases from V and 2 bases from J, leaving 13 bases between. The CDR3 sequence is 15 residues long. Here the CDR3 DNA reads TGTGCCAGCAGTAGTTCCAGGGAGGGCAATCAGCCCCAGCATTTT. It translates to CASSSSREGNQPQHF.